This T cell receptor beta chain is from a study of blood T cell repertoires in COVID-19. V lost 6 bases to trimming and J lost 6 bases; unmatched junction nucleotides: 18. The CDR3 totals 17 residues. Looked up from germline, CDR1 is SEHNR and CDR2 is FQNEAQ (reference sequence). In the authors' workflow: Researchers report that nucleated cell counts were estimated from reference gene primer amplification. Measured with immunoSEQ multiplex PCR; TCRdb has only the in-frame clones, and not every one. Clone size and V and J calls were adopted from that table, with D and trimming inferred from the DNA. The sample lists fewer than 250,000 clones; roughly 80% were seen once.

The origin of this receptor is a woman between 65 and 79 years old with acute or convalescent COVID-19. The source material was peripheral blood. The J gene is TRBJ1-2, the V gene TRBV7-9; 8 nucleotides line up with TRBD1. CDR3 residues: CASSPPGSRGQRDGYTF. The CDR3 DNA reads as TGTGCCAGCAGTCCGCCTGGATCCAGGGGGCAACGTGATGGCTACACCTTC.